The 7 T cell receptor beta chains reported below all come from one sample, sequenced in a study of blood T cell repertoires in COVID-19. Profiling relied on immunoSEQ multiplex PCR, and the TCRdb table lists in-frame clones only, not all of them. Of about 190,000 clones in the sample, 83% were seen once. The sample comprised peripheral blood. These receptors were collected from a woman in her thirties or forties with acute or convalescent COVID-19.

The V gene is TRBV29-1, the J gene TRBJ2-5, with 7 bases identical to TRBD2. From germline, CDR1 is SQVTM and CDR2 ANQGSEA. Unmatched junction bases numbered 7, after V lost 4 bases and J lost 2 bases. The CDR3 has 14 amino acids. The CDR3 loop reads CSVGGGGYQETQYF. The CDR3 DNA sequence: TGCAGCGTTGGAGGCGGGGGTTATCAAGAGACCCAGTACTTC.

The chain joins TRBV6-5 to TRBJ1-6; no firm D call. This CDR3 region has 12 residues. Between the trimmed V and J ends, which lost 4 bases and 9 bases, there was a span of 7 bases. Looked up from germline, CDR1 is MNHEY and CDR2 is SVGAGI. CDR3 region: CASSLGSSPLHF. The CDR3 region has the DNA TGTGCCAGCAGTTTGGGGAGTTCACCCCTCCACTTT.

The chain couples TRBV28 to TRBJ1-2; 11 bases are shared with TRBD1. Germline V gives CDR1 MDHEN, CDR2 SYDVKM. The trim removed 5 bases at V and 8 bases at J, leaving 16 bases unmatched. This CDR3 is 17 amino acids long. The DNA of the CDR3 is TGTGCCAGCAGTCCATATAAGGGAAGGACAGGGGGCGACGGCTACACCTTC. This codes for CASSPYKGRTGGDGYTF.

The chain uses TRBV5-4 and TRBJ1-6; 8 bases match TRBD1. The ends lost 3 bases at V and 9 bases at J; junction bases unmatched: 8. This CDR3 has 15 residues. Germline V gene lookup returns CDR1 SGHNT and CDR2 YYREEE (reference sequence). The CDR3 protein is CASSSWTGTGSPLHF. CDR3 sequence (DNA): TGTGCCAGCAGCTCCTGGACAGGGACCGGTTCACCCCTCCACTTT.

The chain uses TRBV6-1 and TRBJ1-2; D gene unclear. Trimming shortened V by 2 bases and J by 4 bases, and 17 bases separated the two germline ends. CDR3 length equals 16 residues. Germline V gene sequence: CDR1 MNHNS, CDR2 SASEGT. CDR3 coding DNA: TGTGCCAGCAGTGAACCAGGTCAGCCACCTACCTATGGCTACACCTTC. This codes for CASSEPGQPPTYGYTF.

This clone turned up a few times. The chain links TRBV3-1 (or the pseudogene TRBV3-2) to TRBJ1-1; D might be TRBD1 (5 bases). Germline V gene data show CDR1 as LGHDT and CDR2 as YNNKEL (reference sequence). Trimming removed 4 bases from V and 4 bases from J, with 10 bases in between. This CDR3 has 13 amino acids. The CDR3 loop is CASSREGLTEAFF. The CDR3 region has the DNA TGTGCCAGCAGCCGGGAGGGACTCACTGAAGCTTTCTTT.

This chain joins TRBV7-7 and TRBJ2-5, with D maybe TRBD1 (5 bases). CDR1 SSHAT and CDR2 FNYEAQ come from the germline V gene (reference sequence). The CDR3 consists of 16 residues. V shed 1 base and J shed 5 bases, with 17 bases lying between them. CDR3 nucleotides: TGTGCCAGCAGCTTAGGGGTCAGGGTCGGTGTGGAGACCCAGTACTTC. This sequence encodes CASSLGVRVGVETQYF. Drawing the rest from reference TRBV7-7 and TRBJ2-5, the complete variable domain is GAGVSQSPRYKVTKRGQDVTLRCDPISSHATLYWYQQALGQGPEFLTYFNYEAQPDKSGLPSDRFSAERPEGSISTLTIQRTEQRDSAMYRCASSLGVRVGVETQYFGPGTRLLVL.